A single T cell receptor beta chain is shown here with its context. This sample is part of a study of cytomegalovirus exposure and HLA in healthy donors. Primers: 60 Vbeta forward and 13 Jbeta reverse. Assay used: immunoSEQ multiplex PCR; TCRdb lists only in-frame clones, some missing. The sample has some 76,000 clones, and its top ten clones hold about 0.83%. This TCR was sampled from a boy under 18 in good health and CMV-seronegative. Sequencing input: PBMCs.

CDR3 loop: CASSQDLRGNTEAFF. The CDR3 DNA reads TGTGCCAGCAGCCAAGATCTACGGGGGAACACTGAAGCTTTCTTT. The rearrangement links TRBV4-2 to TRBJ1-1; D remains unclear. The CDR3 spans 15 residues. Per germline, CDR1 LGHNA and CDR2 YNFKEQ. V lost 0 bases, J lost 1 base, and 9 bases lay in between.